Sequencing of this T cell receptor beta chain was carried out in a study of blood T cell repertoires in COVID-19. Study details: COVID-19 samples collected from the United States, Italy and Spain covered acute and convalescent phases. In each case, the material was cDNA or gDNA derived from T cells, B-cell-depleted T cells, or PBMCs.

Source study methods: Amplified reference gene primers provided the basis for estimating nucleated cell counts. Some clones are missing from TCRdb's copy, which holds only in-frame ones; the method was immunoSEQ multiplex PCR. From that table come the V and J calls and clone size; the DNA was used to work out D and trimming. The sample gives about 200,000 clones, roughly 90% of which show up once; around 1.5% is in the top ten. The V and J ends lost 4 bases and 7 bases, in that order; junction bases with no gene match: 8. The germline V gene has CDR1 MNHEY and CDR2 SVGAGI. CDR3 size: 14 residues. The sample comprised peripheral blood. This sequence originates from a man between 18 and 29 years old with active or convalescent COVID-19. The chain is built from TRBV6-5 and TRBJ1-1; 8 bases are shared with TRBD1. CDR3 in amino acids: CASSSPGTGHEAFF. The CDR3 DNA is TGTGCCAGCAGTTCTCCCGGGACAGGTCATGAAGCTTTCTTT.